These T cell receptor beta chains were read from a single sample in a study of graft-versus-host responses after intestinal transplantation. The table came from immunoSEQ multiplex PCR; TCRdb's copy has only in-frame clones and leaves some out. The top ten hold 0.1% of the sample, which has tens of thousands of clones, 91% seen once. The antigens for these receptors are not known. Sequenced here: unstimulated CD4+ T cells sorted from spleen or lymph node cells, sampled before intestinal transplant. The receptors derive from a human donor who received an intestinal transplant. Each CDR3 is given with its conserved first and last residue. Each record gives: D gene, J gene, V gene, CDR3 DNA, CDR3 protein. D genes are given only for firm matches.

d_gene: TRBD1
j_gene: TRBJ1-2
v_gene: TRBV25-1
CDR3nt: TGTGCCAGCAGTGAACCAAACAGGGGACACTATGGCTACACCTTC
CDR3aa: CASSEPNRGHYGYTF

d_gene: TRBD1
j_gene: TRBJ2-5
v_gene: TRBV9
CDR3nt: TGTGCCAGCAGCGCCACAGGGGGAGGAGAGACCCAGTACTTC
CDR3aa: CASSATGGGETQYF

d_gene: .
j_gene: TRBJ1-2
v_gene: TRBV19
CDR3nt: TGTGCCAGTAGTATAGATGACAGGTTTGGCTACACCTTC
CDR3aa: CASSIDDRFGYTF

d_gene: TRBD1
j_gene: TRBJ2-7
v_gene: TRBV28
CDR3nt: TGTGCCAGCCGGACAGGGGGTACCTACGAGCAGTACTTC
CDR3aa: CASRTGGTYEQYF

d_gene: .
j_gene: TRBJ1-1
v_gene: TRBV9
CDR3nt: TGTGCCAGCAGCGTAGTGAGTAAGGGGTACACTGAAGCTTTCTTT
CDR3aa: CASSVVSKGYTEAFF

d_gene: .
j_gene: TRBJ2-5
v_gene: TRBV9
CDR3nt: TGTGCCAGCAGCAATCCCCAACCAGGGACCCAGTACTTC
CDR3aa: CASSNPQPGTQYF

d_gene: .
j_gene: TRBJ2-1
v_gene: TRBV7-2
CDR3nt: TGTGCCAGCAGCTTAGTGCGGGGTGCCCACAATGAGCAGTTCTTC
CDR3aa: CASSLVRGAHNEQFF

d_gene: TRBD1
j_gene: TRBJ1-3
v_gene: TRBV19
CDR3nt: TGTGCCAGTAGTATCGGGACAGGGAGGACTGGAAACACCATATATTTT
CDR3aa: CASSIGTGRTGNTIYF

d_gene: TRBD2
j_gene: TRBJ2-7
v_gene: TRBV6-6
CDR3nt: TGTGCCAGCAGTTACTTGCAGCGGGGGGGCTCCTACGAGCAGTACTTC
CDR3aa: CASSYLQRGGSYEQYF

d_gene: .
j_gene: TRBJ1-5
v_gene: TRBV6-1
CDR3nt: TGTGCCAGCAGTGAATTGGGAGGGCAGTTCAGCAATCAGCCCCAGCATTTT
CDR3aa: CASSELGGQFSNQPQHF

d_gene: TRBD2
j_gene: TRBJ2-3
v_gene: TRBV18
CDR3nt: TGTGCCAGCTCACTCGCCCCCGGGACTAAGAGTCTCACAGATACGCAGTATTTT
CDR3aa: CASSLAPGTKSLTDTQYF

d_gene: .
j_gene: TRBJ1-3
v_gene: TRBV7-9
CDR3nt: TGTGCCAGCAGCCCTCCCGGGGGTGGAAACACCATATATTTT
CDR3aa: CASSPPGGGNTIYF

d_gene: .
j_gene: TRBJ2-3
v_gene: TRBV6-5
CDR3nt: TGTGCCAGCAGTTACCTTTATACGCAGTATTTT
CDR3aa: CASSYLYTQYF

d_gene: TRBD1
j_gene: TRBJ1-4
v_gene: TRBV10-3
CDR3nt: TGTGCCATCAGTGAGTCGCTTACACCCGGGACAGGCCCTACCTCTCTGTTTTTT
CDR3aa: CAISESLTPGTGPTSLFF

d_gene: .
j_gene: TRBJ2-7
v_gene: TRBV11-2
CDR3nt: TGTGCCAGCACCGCGAGCGGATACTACGAGCAGTACTTC
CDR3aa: CASTASGYYEQYF

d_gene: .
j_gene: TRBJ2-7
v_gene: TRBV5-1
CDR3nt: TGCGCCAGCAGCTTGGCCACAGGCTCCTTCTACGAGCAGTACTTC
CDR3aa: CASSLATGSFYEQYF